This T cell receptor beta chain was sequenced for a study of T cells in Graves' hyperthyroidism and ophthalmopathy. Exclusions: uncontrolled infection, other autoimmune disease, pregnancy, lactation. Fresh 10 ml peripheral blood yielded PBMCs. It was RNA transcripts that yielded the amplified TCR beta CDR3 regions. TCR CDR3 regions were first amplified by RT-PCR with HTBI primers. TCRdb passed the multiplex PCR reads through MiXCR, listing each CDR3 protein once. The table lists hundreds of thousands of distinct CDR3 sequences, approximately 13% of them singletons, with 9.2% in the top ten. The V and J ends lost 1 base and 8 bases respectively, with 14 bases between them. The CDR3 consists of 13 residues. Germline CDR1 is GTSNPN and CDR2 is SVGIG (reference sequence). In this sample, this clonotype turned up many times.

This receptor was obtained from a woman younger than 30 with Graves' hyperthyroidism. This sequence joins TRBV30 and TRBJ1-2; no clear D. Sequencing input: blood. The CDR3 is CAWSGAITGGYTF. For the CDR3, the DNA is TGTGCCTGGAGTGGAGCAATAACCGGAGGCTACACCTTC.